This TCR beta chain originates from a study of early T cells in non-severe SARS-CoV-2 infection. Whole-study context: Sequencing of bulk RNA from unsorted whole blood was done, without chain pairing. Study-level results: Anti-spike CD8 responses were favored by VDJdb matching, which missed private and CD4 specificities.

Individual cDNA molecules received unique molecular identifiers. TCRdb called the 5' RACE reads again in MiXCR, with one record for every CDR3 protein. Among tens of thousands of distinct CDR3 sequences listed, about a tenth were seen once. There are many counts of this clonotype. Antigen unknown. Germline assignment: CDR1 SGHTA and CDR2 FQGTGA. The V and J ends lost 2 bases and 7 bases respectively, with 14 bases between them. The CDR3 has 15 residues. This TCR came from an adult who was a healthcare worker with PCR-confirmed SARS-CoV-2 infection or an uninfected control (not recorded which). Sequenced sample: whole blood. This chain connects TRBV7-3 to TRBJ2-2; the D gene is possibly TRBD2 (7 bases). CDR3 residues: CASSLLGGGGGELFF. CDR3 DNA sequence: TGTGCCAGCAGCTTACTTGGCGGGGGCGGCGGGGAGCTGTTTTTT. The variable domain in full, completed from reference TRBV7-3 and TRBJ2-2, reads GAGVSQTPSNKVTEKGKYVELRCDPISGHTALYWYRQSLGQGPEFLIYFQGTGAADDSGLPNDRFFAVRPEGSVSTLKIQRTERGDSAVYLCASSLLGGGGGELFFGEGSRLTVL.